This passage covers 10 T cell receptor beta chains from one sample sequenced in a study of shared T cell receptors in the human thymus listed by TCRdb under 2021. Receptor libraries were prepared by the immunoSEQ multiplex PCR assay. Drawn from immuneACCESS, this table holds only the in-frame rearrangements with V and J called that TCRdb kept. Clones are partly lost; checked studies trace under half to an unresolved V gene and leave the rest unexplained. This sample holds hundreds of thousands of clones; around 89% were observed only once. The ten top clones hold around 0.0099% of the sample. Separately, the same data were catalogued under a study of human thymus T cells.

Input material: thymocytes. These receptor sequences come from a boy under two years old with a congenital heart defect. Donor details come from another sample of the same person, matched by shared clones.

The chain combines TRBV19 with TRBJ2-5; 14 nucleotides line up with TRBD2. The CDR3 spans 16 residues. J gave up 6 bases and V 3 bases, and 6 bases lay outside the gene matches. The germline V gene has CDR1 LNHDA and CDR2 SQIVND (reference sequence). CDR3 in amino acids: CASSIRLAGGGKTQYF. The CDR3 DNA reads TGTGCCAGTAGTATTCGACTAGCGGGAGGGGGAAAGACCCAGTACTTC.

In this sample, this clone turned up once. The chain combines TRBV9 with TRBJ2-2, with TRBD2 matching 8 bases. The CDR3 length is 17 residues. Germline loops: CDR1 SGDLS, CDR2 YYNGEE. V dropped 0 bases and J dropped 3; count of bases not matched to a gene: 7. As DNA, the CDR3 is TGTGCCAGCAGCGTAGACCGGGAGGGAACCCACACCGGGGAGCTGTTTTTT. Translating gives CASSVDREGTHTGELFF.

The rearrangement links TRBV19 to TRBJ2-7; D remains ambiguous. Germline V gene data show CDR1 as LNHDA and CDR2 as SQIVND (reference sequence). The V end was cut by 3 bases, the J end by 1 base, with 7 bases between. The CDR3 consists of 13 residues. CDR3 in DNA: TGTGCCAGTAGTATCGCTCGGTCCTACGAGCAGTACTTC. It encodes CASSIARSYEQYF.

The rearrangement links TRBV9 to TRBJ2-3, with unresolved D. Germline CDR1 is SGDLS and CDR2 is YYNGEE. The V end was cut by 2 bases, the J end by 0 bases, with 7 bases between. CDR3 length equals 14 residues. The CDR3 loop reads CASSVRASTDTQYF. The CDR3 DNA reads TGTGCCAGCAGCGTGAGAGCTAGCACAGATACGCAGTATTTT.

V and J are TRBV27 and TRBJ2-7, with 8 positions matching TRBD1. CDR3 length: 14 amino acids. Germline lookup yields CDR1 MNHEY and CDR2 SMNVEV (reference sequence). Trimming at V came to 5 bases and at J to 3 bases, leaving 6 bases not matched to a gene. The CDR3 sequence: CASSRTGSIYEQYF. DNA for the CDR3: TGTGCCAGCAGTAGGACAGGGTCTATCTACGAGCAGTACTTC.

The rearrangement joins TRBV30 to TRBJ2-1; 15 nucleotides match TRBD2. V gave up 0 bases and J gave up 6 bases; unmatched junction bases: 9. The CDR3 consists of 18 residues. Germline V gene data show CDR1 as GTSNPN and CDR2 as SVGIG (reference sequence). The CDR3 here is CAWSVQGTSGRSPNEQFF. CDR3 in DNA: TGTGCCTGGAGTGTACAGGGGACTAGCGGGAGGTCCCCCAATGAGCAGTTCTTC.

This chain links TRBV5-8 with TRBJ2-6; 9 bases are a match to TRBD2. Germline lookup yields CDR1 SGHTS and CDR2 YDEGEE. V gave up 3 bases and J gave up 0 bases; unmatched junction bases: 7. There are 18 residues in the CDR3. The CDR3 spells CASSSRGRESSGANVLTF. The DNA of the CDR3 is TGTGCCAGCAGCTCACGCGGGAGGGAAAGCTCTGGGGCCAACGTCCTGACTTTC. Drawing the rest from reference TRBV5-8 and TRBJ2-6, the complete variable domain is EAGVTQSPTHLIKTRGQQATLRCSPISGHTSVYWYQQALGLGLQFLLWYDEGEERNRGNFPPRFSGRQFPNYSSELNVNALELEDSALYLCASSSRGRESSGANVLTFGAGSRLTVL.

Written as DNA, the CDR3 is TGTGCCAGCACCCGAGAGGCTAGCGGGACCAACGAGCAGTACTTC. Protein sequence: CASTREASGTNEQYF. V is TRBV11-2 and J is TRBJ2-7, with 9 bases matching TRBD2. This CDR3 is 15 amino acids long. V shed 7 bases and J 5 bases; nucleotides not matched to a gene: 12. Germline values: CDR1 SGHAT, CDR2 FQNNGV.

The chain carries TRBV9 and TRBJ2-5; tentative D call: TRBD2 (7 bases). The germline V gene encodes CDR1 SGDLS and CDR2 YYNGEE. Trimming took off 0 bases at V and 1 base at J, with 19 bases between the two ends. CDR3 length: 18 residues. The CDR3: CASSVEVGGQGGQETQYF. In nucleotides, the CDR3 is TGTGCCAGCAGCGTAGAGGTGGGGGGGCAGGGAGGCCAAGAGACCCAGTACTTC.

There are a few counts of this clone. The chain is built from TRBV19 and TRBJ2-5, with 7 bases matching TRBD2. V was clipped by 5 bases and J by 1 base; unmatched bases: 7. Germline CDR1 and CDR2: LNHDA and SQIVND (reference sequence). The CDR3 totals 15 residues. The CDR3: CASSQSSGGQETQYF. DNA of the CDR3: TGTGCCAGTAGTCAGTCTTCGGGAGGCCAAGAGACCCAGTACTTC.